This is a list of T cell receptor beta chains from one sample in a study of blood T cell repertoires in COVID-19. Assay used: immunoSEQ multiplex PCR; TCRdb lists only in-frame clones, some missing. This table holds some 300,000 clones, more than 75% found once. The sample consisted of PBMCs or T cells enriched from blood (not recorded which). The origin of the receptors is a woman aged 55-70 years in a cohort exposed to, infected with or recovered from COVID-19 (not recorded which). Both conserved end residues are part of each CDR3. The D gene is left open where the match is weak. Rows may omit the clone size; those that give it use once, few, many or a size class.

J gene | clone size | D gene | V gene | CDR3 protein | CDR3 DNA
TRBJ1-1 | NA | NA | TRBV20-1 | CSWTVNTEAFF | TGCAGTTGGACAGTGAACACTGAAGCTTTCTTT
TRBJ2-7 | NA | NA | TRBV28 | CASSLGGRTYEQYF | TGTGCCAGCAGTCTAGGTGGGAGGACCTACGAGCAGTACTTC
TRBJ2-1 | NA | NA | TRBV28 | CASSWSQANRYSYNEQFF | TGTGCCAGCAGTTGGTCGCAGGCGAATAGGTATTCCTACAATGAGCAGTTCTTC
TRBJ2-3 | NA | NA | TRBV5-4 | CASSFGGAPTDTQYF | TGTGCCAGCAGCTTCGGCGGGGCACCCACAGATACGCAGTATTTT
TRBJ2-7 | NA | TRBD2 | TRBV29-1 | CSVGAGGYEQYF | TGCAGCGTTGGGGCGGGAGGGTACGAGCAGTACTTC
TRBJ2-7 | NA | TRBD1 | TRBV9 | CASSGLQGAINEQYF | TGTGCCAGCAGCGGGTTACAGGGGGCTATCAACGAGCAGTACTTC
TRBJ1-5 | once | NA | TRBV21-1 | CASSKYIRAEEYSNQPQHF | TGTGCCAGCAGCAAATATATAAGGGCGGAGGAGTATAGCAATCAGCCCCAGCATTTT
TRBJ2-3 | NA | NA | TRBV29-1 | CSVEAGSTDTQYF | TGCAGCGTTGAGGCAGGGAGCACAGATACGCAGTATTTT
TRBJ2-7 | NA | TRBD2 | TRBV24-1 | CATSDPGGYEQYF | TGTGCCACCAGTGACCCGGGGGGCTACGAGCAGTACTTC
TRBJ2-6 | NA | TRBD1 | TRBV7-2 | CASSSRRTGTGANVLTF | TGTGCCAGCAGCTCCCGCCGGACAGGGACTGGGGCCAACGTCCTGACTTTC
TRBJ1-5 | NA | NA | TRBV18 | CASSLGQTDHQPQHF | TGTGCCAGCTCCTTAGGACAGACAGACCATCAGCCCCAGCATTTT
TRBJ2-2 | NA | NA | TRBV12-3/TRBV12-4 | CASSAAGELFF | TGTGCCAGCAGCGCGGCCGGGGAGCTGTTTTTT
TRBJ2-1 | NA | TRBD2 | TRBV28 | CASLAGGPAYEQFF | TGTGCCAGCTTAGCGGGAGGGCCGGCCTATGAGCAGTTCTTC
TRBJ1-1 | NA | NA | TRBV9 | CASSSTGTLNAEAFF | TGTGCCAGCAGCTCGACAGGAACCCTGAACGCTGAAGCTTTCTTT
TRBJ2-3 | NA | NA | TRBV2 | CASTARGSGSTDTQYF | TGTGCCAGCACGGCCCGAGGGAGCGGGAGCACAGATACGCAGTATTTT
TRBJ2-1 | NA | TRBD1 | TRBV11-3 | CASSLALGQGRNEQFF | TGTGCCAGCAGCTTAGCGCTAGGACAGGGTCGGAATGAGCAGTTCTTC
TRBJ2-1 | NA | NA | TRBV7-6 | CASSPGDTNNEQFF | TGTGCCAGCAGCCCCGGGGACACCAACAATGAGCAGTTCTTC
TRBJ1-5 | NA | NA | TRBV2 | CASSDGSSNQPQHF | TGTGCCAGCAGTGATGGTAGTAGCAATCAGCCCCAGCATTTT
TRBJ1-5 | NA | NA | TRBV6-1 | CASSEAQGGQPQHF | TGTGCCAGCAGTGAAGCACAAGGGGGTCAGCCCCAGCATTTT
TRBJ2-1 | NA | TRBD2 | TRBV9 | CASSVGGRVFNEQFF | TGTGCCAGCAGCGTAGGCGGGAGGGTTTTCAATGAGCAGTTCTTC
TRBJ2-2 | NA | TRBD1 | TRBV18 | CASSPDRGRGTGELFF | TGTGCCAGCTCACCGGACAGGGGGCGCGGCACCGGGGAGCTGTTTTTT
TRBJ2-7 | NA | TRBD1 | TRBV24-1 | CATSEPGQSYEQYF | TGTGCCACCAGTGAACCGGGACAGTCCTACGAGCAGTACTTC
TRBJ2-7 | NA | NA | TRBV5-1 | CASSSVSGAYEQYF | TGCGCCAGCAGCTCCGTTAGCGGAGCCTACGAGCAGTACTTC
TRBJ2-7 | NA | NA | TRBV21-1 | CASSRTGASYEQYF | TGTGCCAGCAGCAGGACAGGGGCCTCCTACGAGCAGTACTTC
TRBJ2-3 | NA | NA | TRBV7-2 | CASSLRRRGGGYSTDTQYF | TGTGCCAGCAGCTTGAGACGGCGTGGTGGGGGGTATAGCACAGATACGCAGTATTTT
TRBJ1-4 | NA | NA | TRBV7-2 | CASSLSRSNEKLFF | TGTGCCAGCAGCTTAAGTAGAAGTAATGAAAAACTGTTTTTT
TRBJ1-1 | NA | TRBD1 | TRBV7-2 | CASSPRDRGWNTEAFF | TGTGCCAGCAGCCCCCGCGACAGGGGTTGGAACACTGAAGCTTTCTTT
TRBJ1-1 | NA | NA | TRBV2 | CASSVQAYTEAFF | TGTGCCAGCAGTGTACAGGCCTACACTGAAGCTTTCTTT
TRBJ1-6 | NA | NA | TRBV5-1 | CASSLTAGDSPLHF | TGCGCCAGCAGCTTAACGGCAGGGGATTCACCCCTCCACTTT
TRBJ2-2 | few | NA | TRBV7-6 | CASSLGGTARTGELFF | TGTGCCAGCAGCTTAGGTGGGACTGCTAGGACCGGGGAGCTGTTTTTT
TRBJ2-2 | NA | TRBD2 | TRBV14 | CASSQRPVAGKGELFF | TGTGCCAGCAGCCAAAGGCCCGTAGCGGGAAAGGGGGAGCTGTTTTTT